This T cell receptor (beta chain) was retrieved from a study of T cell repertoires in cytomegalovirus infection. Looking at the study overall: Peptides in the study included HLA-C-restricted and HLA-B-restricted CMV epitopes. It can be stated that public TCR beta signatures indicated CMV infection as well as a matching HLA type. Study-level results: Based on cumulative public TCR beta family frequency, carriers of CMV plus the relevant HLA were identified.

V dropped 5 bases and J dropped 0 bases, with 19 bases sitting between them. The CDR3 consists of 17 residues. Germline CDR1 MNHEY, CDR2 SMNVEV (reference sequence). A note on this clonotype: No antigen is known for it.

TCRdb passed the reads through MiXCR, listing each CDR3 protein once. The sample has some 940,000 distinct CDR3 sequences, roughly 30% seen once. The V gene is TRBV27, the J gene TRBJ1-1, with D possibly TRBD1 on 6 matching bases. Here the sequenced sample was cultured CD8+ T cells from PBMCs, taken from culture after CMV antigen stimulation. The sequence was collected from a human donor in good health (CMV status not recorded). Some clones in this sample may be carry-over from other donors' samples. The chain's CDR3 is CASSHPRGQFMNTEAFF. CDR3 DNA sequence: TGTGCCAGCAGTCACCCCCGTGGACAGTTCATGAACACTGAAGCTTTCTTT.